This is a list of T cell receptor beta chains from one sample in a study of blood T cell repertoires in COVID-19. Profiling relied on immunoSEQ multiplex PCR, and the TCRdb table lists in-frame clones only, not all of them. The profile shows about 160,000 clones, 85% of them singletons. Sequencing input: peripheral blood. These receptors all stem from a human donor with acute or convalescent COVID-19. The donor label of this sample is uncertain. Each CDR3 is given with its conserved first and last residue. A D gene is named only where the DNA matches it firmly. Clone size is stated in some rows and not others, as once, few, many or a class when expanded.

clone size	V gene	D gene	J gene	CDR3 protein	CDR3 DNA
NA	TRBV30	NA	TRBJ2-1	CAWTPGTQYNEQFF	TGTGCCTGGACCCCCGGGACACAGTACAATGAGCAGTTCTTC
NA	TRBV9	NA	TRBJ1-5	CASSRGGERNQPQHF	TGTGCCAGCAGTCGAGGGGGGGAACGCAATCAGCCCCAGCATTTT
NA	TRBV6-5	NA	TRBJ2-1	CASSRDPRYNEQFF	TGTGCCAGCAGCCGGGATCCCCGATACAATGAGCAGTTCTTC
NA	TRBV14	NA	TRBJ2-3	CASSQGGTVTDTQYF	TGTGCCAGCAGCCAAGGCGGGACAGTCACAGATACGCAGTATTTT
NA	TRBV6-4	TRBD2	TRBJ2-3	CASSLTSGGSFTDTQYF	TGTGCCAGCAGTTTGACTAGCGGGGGCTCCTTCACAGATACGCAGTATTTT
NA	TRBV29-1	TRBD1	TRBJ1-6	CSVRTGTNSPLHF	TGCAGCGTCCGGACAGGGACTAATTCACCCCTCCACTTT
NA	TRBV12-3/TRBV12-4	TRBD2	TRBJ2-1	CASSLQRGGLQFF	TGTGCCAGCAGTTTACAGCGGGGGGGCCTACAGTTCTTC
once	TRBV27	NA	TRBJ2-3	CASSFGTRRRDSTDTQYF	TGTGCCAGCAGTTTTGGGACCCGTAGGAGGGACAGCACAGATACGCAGTATTTT
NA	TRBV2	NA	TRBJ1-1	CASNTVYEAFF	TGTGCCAGCAATACAGTTTATGAGGCTTTCTTT
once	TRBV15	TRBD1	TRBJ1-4	CATSSDRTGANEKLFF	TGTGCCACCAGCAGCGACCGAACAGGGGCAAATGAAAAACTGTTTTTT
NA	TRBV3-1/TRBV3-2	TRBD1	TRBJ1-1	CASSHRDRSPNTEAFF	TGTGCCAGCAGCCACCGGGACAGGTCCCCGAACACTGAAGCTTTCTTT
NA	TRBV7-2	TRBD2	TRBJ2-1	CASSLGSGGVRVQFF	TGTGCCAGCAGCTTAGGTAGCGGGGGGGTCAGGGTGCAGTTCTTC
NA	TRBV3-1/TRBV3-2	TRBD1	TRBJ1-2	CASSPQPGQGGYGYTF	TGTGCCAGCAGTCCTCAACCTGGACAGGGGGGATATGGCTACACCTTC
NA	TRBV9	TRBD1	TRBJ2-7	CASSPRQGTYEQYF	TGTGCCAGCAGCCCACGACAGGGCACCTACGAGCAGTACTTC
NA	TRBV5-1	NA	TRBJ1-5	CASSLGQGSNQPQHF	TGCGCCAGCAGCTTGGGGCAGGGGAGCAATCAGCCCCAGCATTTT
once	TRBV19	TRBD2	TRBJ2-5	CASSPRTSGAETQYF	TGTGCCAGTAGTCCTCGGACTAGCGGGGCAGAGACCCAGTACTTC
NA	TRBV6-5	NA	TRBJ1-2	CAGLPGTGNYGYTF	TGTGCCGGACTACCCGGTACAGGTAACTATGGCTACACCTTC
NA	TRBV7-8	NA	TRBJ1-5	CASSLARAGIGNQPQHF	TGTGCCAGCAGCTTAGCCCGAGCGGGAATAGGCAATCAGCCCCAGCATTTT
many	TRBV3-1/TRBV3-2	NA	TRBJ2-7	CASSQQGRGNEQYF	TGTGCCAGCAGCCAACAGGGGAGGGGGAACGAGCAGTACTTC
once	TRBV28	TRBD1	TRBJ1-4	CASSTRDRGGEKLFF	TGTGCCAGCAGTACCCGGGACAGGGGGGGAGAAAAACTGTTTTTT
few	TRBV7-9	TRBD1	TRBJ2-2	CATPPGQGNTGELFF	TGTGCCACCCCGCCGGGACAGGGGAACACCGGGGAGCTGTTTTTT
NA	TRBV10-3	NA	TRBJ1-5	CAIGQSNQPQHF	TGTGCCATCGGACAGTCGAATCAGCCCCAGCATTTT
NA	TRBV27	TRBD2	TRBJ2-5	CASSPLTSGGPRETQYF	TGTGCCAGCAGTCCTCTGACTAGCGGGGGCCCCCGGGAGACCCAGTACTTC
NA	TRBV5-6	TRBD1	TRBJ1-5	CASSRQGNNQPQHF	TGTGCCAGCAGCAGACAGGGTAACAATCAGCCCCAGCATTTT
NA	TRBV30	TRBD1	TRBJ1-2	CAWSGQGRGYTF	TGTGCCTGGAGCGGACAGGGTCGCGGCTACACCTTC
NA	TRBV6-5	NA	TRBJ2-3	CASRTRIAITDTQYF	TGTGCCAGCAGGACCCGAATAGCCATCACAGATACGCAGTATTTT
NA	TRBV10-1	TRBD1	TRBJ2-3	CASSPSGTGRDTQYF	TGCGCCAGCAGTCCTTCAGGGACAGGCCGAGATACGCAGTATTTT
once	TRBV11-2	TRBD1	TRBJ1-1	CASSLSRTGGTEAFF	TGTGCCAGCAGCTTATCTCGGACAGGGGGGACTGAAGCTTTCTTT
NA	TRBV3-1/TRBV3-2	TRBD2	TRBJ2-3	CASSQGLAGGLRGTQYF	TGTGCCAGCAGCCAAGGGTTAGCGGGGGGCTTAAGGGGTACGCAGTATTTT
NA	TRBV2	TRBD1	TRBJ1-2	CASSGDREYNYGYTF	TGTGCCAGCAGTGGAGACAGGGAATATAACTATGGCTACACCTTC
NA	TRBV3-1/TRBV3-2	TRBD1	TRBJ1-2	CASSHETPGQGSDYGYTF	TGTGCCAGCAGCCACGAAACCCCGGGACAGGGATCGGACTATGGCTACACCTTC
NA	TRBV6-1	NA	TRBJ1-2	CASSEALGVANYGYTF	TGTGCCAGCAGTGAAGCGTTAGGGGTTGCTAACTATGGCTACACCTTC
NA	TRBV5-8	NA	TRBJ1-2	CASSLREFYGYTF	TGTGCCAGCAGCTTGCGGGAGTTCTATGGCTACACCTTC
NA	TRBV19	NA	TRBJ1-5	CASNANRRPQHF	TGTGCCAGTAACGCCAACCGGAGGCCCCAGCATTTT
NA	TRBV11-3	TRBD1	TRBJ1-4	CASRPGQGVNEKLFF	TGTGCCAGCAGACCCGGACAGGGGGTTAATGAAAAACTGTTTTTT
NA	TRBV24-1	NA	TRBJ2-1	CATSDITGLSYNEQFF	TGTGCCACCAGTGACATAACAGGTCTCTCCTACAATGAGCAGTTCTTC
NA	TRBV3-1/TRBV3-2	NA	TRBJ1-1	CASSPEEVRGGTEAFF	TGTGCCAGCAGCCCTGAAGAAGTCAGGGGAGGGACTGAAGCTTTCTTT
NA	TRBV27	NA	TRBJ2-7	CASSQAIGSSYEQYF	TGTGCCAGCAGTCAGGCGATCGGGAGCTCCTACGAGCAGTACTTC
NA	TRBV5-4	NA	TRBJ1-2	CASSLVVGGNYGYTF	TGTGCCAGCAGCTTGGTTGTGGGAGGGAACTATGGCTACACCTTC
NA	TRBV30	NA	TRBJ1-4	CAWSVETGRGEKLFF	TGTGCCTGGAGTGTTGAGACAGGTCGCGGGGAAAAACTGTTTTTT
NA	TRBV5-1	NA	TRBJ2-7	CASSRTEDYEQYF	TGCGCCAGCAGTCGGACAGAAGACTACGAGCAGTACTTC
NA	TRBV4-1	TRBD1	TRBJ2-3	CASSQPGQGLRSADTQYF	TGCGCCAGCAGCCAACCGGGACAGGGGTTGAGGAGCGCAGATACGCAGTATTTT
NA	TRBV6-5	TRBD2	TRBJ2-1	CASTSLAGVRSEQFF	TGTGCCAGCACCTCACTAGCGGGGGTTAGGAGTGAGCAGTTCTTC
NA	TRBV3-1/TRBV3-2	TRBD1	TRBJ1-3	CASSQDRDRGRRRNTIYF	TGTGCCAGCAGCCAAGATAGGGACAGGGGAAGGCGACGAAACACCATATATTTT
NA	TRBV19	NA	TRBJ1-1	CASSPSGTRFEAFF	TGTGCCAGTAGTCCTTCCGGGACAAGGTTTGAAGCTTTCTTT
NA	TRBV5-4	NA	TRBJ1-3	CASSLGHPSSGNTIYF	TGTGCCAGCAGCTTAGGACACCCGAGCTCTGGAAACACCATATATTTT
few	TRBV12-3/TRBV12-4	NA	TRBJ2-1	CASSPFGDNEQFF	TGTGCCAGCAGTCCCTTCGGAGACAATGAGCAGTTCTTC
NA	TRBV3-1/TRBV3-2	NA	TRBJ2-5	CASSQGAETQYF	TGTGCCAGCAGCCAAGGCGCGGAGACCCAGTACTTC
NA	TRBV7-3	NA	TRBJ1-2	CASSLTQGGYGYTF	TGTGCCAGCAGCTTAACGCAAGGGGGCTATGGCTACACCTTC